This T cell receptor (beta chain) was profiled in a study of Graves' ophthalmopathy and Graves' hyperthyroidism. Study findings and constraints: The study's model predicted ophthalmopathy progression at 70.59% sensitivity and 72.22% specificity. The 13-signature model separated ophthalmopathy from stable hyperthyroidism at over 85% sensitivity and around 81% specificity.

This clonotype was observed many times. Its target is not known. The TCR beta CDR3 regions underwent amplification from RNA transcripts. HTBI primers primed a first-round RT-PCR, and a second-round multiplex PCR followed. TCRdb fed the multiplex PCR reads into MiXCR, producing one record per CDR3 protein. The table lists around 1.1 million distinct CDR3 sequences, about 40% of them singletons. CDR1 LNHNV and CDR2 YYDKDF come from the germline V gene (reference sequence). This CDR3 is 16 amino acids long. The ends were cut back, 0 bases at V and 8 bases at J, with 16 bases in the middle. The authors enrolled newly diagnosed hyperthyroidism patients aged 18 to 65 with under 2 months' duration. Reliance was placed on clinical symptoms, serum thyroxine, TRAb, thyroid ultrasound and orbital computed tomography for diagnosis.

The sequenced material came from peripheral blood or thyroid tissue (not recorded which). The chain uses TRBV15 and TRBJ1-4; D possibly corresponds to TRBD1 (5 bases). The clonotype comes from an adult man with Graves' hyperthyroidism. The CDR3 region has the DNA TGTGCCACCAGCAGAGACAGGGCCGCGGTAGGAGAAAAACTGTTTTTT. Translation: CATSRDRAAVGEKLFF. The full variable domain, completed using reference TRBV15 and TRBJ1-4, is DAMVIQNPRYQVTQFGKPVTLSCSQTLNHNVMYWYQQKSSQAPKLLFHYYDKDFNNEADTPDNFQSRRPNTSFCFLDIRSPGLGDTAMYLCATSRDRAAVGEKLFFGSGTQLSVL.